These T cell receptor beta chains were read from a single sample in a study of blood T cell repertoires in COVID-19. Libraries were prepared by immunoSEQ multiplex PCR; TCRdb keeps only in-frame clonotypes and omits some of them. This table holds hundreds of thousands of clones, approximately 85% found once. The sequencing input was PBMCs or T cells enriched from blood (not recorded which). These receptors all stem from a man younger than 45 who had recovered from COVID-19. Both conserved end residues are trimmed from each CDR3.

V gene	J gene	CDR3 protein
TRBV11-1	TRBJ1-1	ASRPEFEAF
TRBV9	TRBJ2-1	ASGGQGAYNEQF
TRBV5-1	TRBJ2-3	ASSSSGGSTDTQY
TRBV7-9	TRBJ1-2	ASSPADSPGYT
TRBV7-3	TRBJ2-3	ASSNDFDTQY
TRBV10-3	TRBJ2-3	AISGSLDRGLWTDTQY
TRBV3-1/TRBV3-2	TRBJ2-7	ASSQALGTGIIYEQY
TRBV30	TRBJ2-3	AWSVGQGHVDTQY
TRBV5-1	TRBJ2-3	ASSLVGTGQGNSDTQY
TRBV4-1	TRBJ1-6	ASSQDVNNSPLH
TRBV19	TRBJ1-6	ASTGTNNSPLH
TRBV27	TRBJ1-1	ASSLGQGSKAF
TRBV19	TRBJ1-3	ASRRPSGALEGNTIY
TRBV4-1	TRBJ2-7	ASSPGKALAGGQYEQY